This is a list of T cell receptor beta chains from one sample in a study of post-analysis software for immune sequencing data. TCRdb ran MiXCR on the PCR reads and lists one entry per CDR3 protein. Of some 190,000 distinct CDR3 sequences listed, approximately 28% are singletons. The sample comprised blood. The receptor source for this set is a girl under 18 with multiple sclerosis. The CDR3 runs from the conserved cysteine through the conserved F or W. Each record gives: V gene, clone size, CDR3 length, J gene, D gene, CDR3 protein, CDR3 DNA. A D gene is named only where the DNA matches it firmly. Size is stated for part of the rows, as once, few or many counts, or as a class when the clone is expanded.

v_call: TRBV12-3/TRBV12-4; clone_size: many; cdr3_length: 17; j_call: TRBJ2-7; d_call: TRBD2; cdr3_aa: CASSSPFGLGRRDEQYF; cdr3_nt: TGTGCCAGCAGTTCACCCTTCGGACTAGGACGACGCGACGAGCAGTACTTC
v_call: TRBV5-1; clone_size: .; cdr3_length: 13; j_call: TRBJ2-3; d_call: .; cdr3_aa: CASSSASPDTQYF; cdr3_nt: TGCGCCAGCAGCTCGGCGAGCCCAGATACACAGTATTTT
v_call: TRBV15; clone_size: many; cdr3_length: 18; j_call: TRBJ2-6; d_call: .; cdr3_aa: CATSRALGGSSGANVLTF; cdr3_nt: TGTGCCACCAGCAGAGCGTTGGGGGGAAGCTCTGGGGCCAACGTCCTGACTTTC
v_call: TRBV5-1; clone_size: .; cdr3_length: 15; j_call: TRBJ2-3; d_call: TRBD1; cdr3_aa: CASSKQGTVSDTQYF; cdr3_nt: TGCGCCAGCAGCAAACAGGGGACGGTGTCAGATACGCAGTATTTT
v_call: TRBV28; clone_size: many; cdr3_length: 16; j_call: TRBJ2-1; d_call: TRBD1; cdr3_aa: CASSRPDRPDYNEQFF; cdr3_nt: TGTGCCAGCAGTCGGCCGGACAGGCCCGACTACAATGAGCAGTTCTTC
v_call: TRBV12-3/TRBV12-4; clone_size: .; cdr3_length: 18; j_call: TRBJ1-3; d_call: .; cdr3_aa: CASRPNMAGRGSGNTIYF; cdr3_nt: TGTGCCAGCAGACCCAACATGGCTGGCCGGGGGTCTGGAAACACCATATATTTT
v_call: TRBV12-3/TRBV12-4; clone_size: .; cdr3_length: 15; j_call: TRBJ2-2; d_call: TRBD1; cdr3_aa: CASSLRTGNTGELFF; cdr3_nt: TGTGCCAGCAGTCTCCGGACAGGGAACACCGGGGAGCTGTTTTTT
v_call: TRBV29-1; clone_size: many; cdr3_length: 14; j_call: TRBJ1-5; d_call: TRBD1; cdr3_aa: CSVAGTGDSQPQHF; cdr3_nt: TGCAGCGTCGCCGGGACAGGTGACAGCCAGCCCCAGCATTTT
v_call: TRBV6-6; clone_size: .; cdr3_length: 14; j_call: TRBJ1-1; d_call: TRBD1; cdr3_aa: CASKDRVGDTEAFF; cdr3_nt: TGTGCCAGCAAAGACAGGGTCGGTGACACTGAAGCTTTCTTT
v_call: TRBV7-3; clone_size: .; cdr3_length: 15; j_call: TRBJ1-1; d_call: .; cdr3_aa: CASSLMARMNTEAFF; cdr3_nt: TGTGCCAGCAGCTTAATGGCCAGAATGAACACTGAAGCTTTCTTT
v_call: TRBV13; clone_size: .; cdr3_length: 11; j_call: TRBJ2-1; d_call: .; cdr3_aa: CASSAGDEQFF; cdr3_nt: TGTGCCAGCAGCGCCGGGGATGAGCAGTTCTTC
v_call: TRBV28; clone_size: .; cdr3_length: 16; j_call: TRBJ1-5; d_call: .; cdr3_aa: CASSALRTVSDQPQHF; cdr3_nt: TGTGCCAGCAGTGCCCTAAGGACGGTCAGCGATCAGCCCCAGCATTTT
v_call: TRBV28; clone_size: few; cdr3_length: 17; j_call: TRBJ1-2; d_call: TRBD1; cdr3_aa: CASTHLTGVGANYGYTF; cdr3_nt: TGTGCCAGTACCCACTTGACAGGGGTTGGGGCTAACTATGGCTACACCTTC
v_call: TRBV7-2; clone_size: many; cdr3_length: 16; j_call: TRBJ1-2; d_call: .; cdr3_aa: CASIRILGGVNYGYTF; cdr3_nt: TGTGCCAGCATTCGGATCCTGGGGGGGGTCAACTATGGCTACACCTTC
v_call: TRBV14; clone_size: few; cdr3_length: 17; j_call: TRBJ1-5; d_call: .; cdr3_aa: CASSHFPGVRGYQPQHF; cdr3_nt: TGTGCCAGCAGCCACTTCCCGGGGGTTAGGGGTTATCAGCCCCAGCATTTT
v_call: TRBV6-6; clone_size: .; cdr3_length: 14; j_call: TRBJ2-1; d_call: .; cdr3_aa: CASDRRDPYNEQFF; cdr3_nt: TGTGCCAGCGATCGGAGGGACCCGTACAATGAGCAGTTCTTC
v_call: TRBV6-5; clone_size: many; cdr3_length: 13; j_call: TRBJ2-2; d_call: .; cdr3_aa: CASRLGGTGELFF; cdr3_nt: TGTGCCAGCAGGCTGGGGGGAACCGGGGAGCTGTTTTTT
v_call: TRBV7-8; clone_size: few; cdr3_length: 18; j_call: TRBJ2-3; d_call: TRBD2; cdr3_aa: CASSLGLAGGFYTDTQYF; cdr3_nt: TGTGCCAGCAGCTTAGGTCTAGCGGGGGGGTTTTACACAGATACGCAGTATTTT
v_call: TRBV12-3/TRBV12-4; clone_size: .; cdr3_length: 15; j_call: TRBJ2-2; d_call: .; cdr3_aa: CASSAKRTNTGELFF; cdr3_nt: TGTGCCAGCAGTGCGAAGCGGACTAACACCGGGGAGCTGTTTTTT
v_call: TRBV28; clone_size: many; cdr3_length: 12; j_call: TRBJ1-2; d_call: .; cdr3_aa: CASSLSLYGYTF; cdr3_nt: TGTGCCAGCAGTTTATCGCTATATGGCTACACCTTC
v_call: TRBV6-5; clone_size: few; cdr3_length: 16; j_call: TRBJ2-1; d_call: TRBD1; cdr3_aa: CASSYRQGPNYNEQFF; cdr3_nt: TGTGCCAGCAGCTACCGACAGGGCCCGAACTACAATGAGCAGTTCTTC
v_call: TRBV20-1; clone_size: many; cdr3_length: 14; j_call: TRBJ2-3; d_call: .; cdr3_aa: CSLHPPSVADTQYF; cdr3_nt: TGCAGTCTCCACCCGCCTAGCGTGGCAGATACGCAGTATTTT
v_call: TRBV29-1; clone_size: once; cdr3_length: 16; j_call: TRBJ2-7; d_call: .; cdr3_aa: CRHLCPARLSSYEQYF; cdr3_nt: TGCAGACATCTATGCCCAGCCAGATTAAGCTCCTACGAGCAGTACTTC
v_call: TRBV10-2; clone_size: .; cdr3_length: 12; j_call: TRBJ1-2; d_call: .; cdr3_aa: CASRGADQDYTF; cdr3_nt: TGCGCCAGCAGAGGGGCAGATCAAGACTACACCTTC
v_call: TRBV5-1; clone_size: many; cdr3_length: 13; j_call: TRBJ1-5; d_call: .; cdr3_aa: CASSLTGMEPQHF; cdr3_nt: TGCGCCAGCAGCTTAACAGGGATGGAGCCCCAGCATTTT
v_call: TRBV20-1; clone_size: many; cdr3_length: 16; j_call: TRBJ2-1; d_call: TRBD2; cdr3_aa: CSARTTSGRSYNEQFF; cdr3_nt: TGCAGTGCTAGAACGACTAGCGGGAGGTCTTACAATGAGCAGTTCTTC
v_call: TRBV5-1; clone_size: few; cdr3_length: 15; j_call: TRBJ2-7; d_call: TRBD2; cdr3_aa: CASSRSGVTYNEQYF; cdr3_nt: TGCGCCAGCAGCCGTAGCGGGGTAACCTACAATGAGCAGTACTTC
v_call: TRBV20-1; clone_size: .; cdr3_length: 13; j_call: TRBJ2-4; d_call: TRBD2; cdr3_aa: CSASGRDPNIQYF; cdr3_nt: TGCAGTGCTAGCGGGAGGGACCCAAACATTCAGTACTTC
v_call: TRBV7-2; clone_size: .; cdr3_length: 15; j_call: TRBJ2-7; d_call: TRBD1; cdr3_aa: CASSFAGQGVYEQYF; cdr3_nt: TGTGCCAGCAGCTTCGCCGGACAGGGCGTATACGAGCAGTACTTC
v_call: TRBV2; clone_size: .; cdr3_length: 15; j_call: TRBJ2-3; d_call: TRBD2; cdr3_aa: CASGGTSGHTDTQYF; cdr3_nt: TGTGCCAGCGGAGGAACTAGCGGGCACACAGATACGCAGTATTTT
v_call: TRBV15; clone_size: few; cdr3_length: 13; j_call: TRBJ1-6; d_call: .; cdr3_aa: CATSVPGASPLHF; cdr3_nt: TGTGCCACCAGCGTACCCGGGGCGTCACCCCTCCACTTT
v_call: TRBV5-1; clone_size: few; cdr3_length: 17; j_call: TRBJ2-3; d_call: .; cdr3_aa: CASSSGFGHLHTDTQYF; cdr3_nt: TGCGCCAGCAGCTCGGGGTTCGGGCATCTACACACAGATACGCAGTATTTT
v_call: TRBV29-1; clone_size: .; cdr3_length: 16; j_call: TRBJ2-4; d_call: .; cdr3_aa: CSVESISRGAKNIQYF; cdr3_nt: TGCAGCGTTGAAAGTATTAGTAGGGGGGCCAAAAACATTCAGTACTTC
v_call: TRBV12-5; clone_size: many; cdr3_length: 13; j_call: TRBJ2-1; d_call: .; cdr3_aa: CASGISGYNEQFF; cdr3_nt: TGTGCTAGTGGGATTAGCGGCTACAATGAGCAGTTCTTC
v_call: TRBV20-1; clone_size: many; cdr3_length: 14; j_call: TRBJ2-1; d_call: TRBD2; cdr3_aa: CSARASGDPNEQFF; cdr3_nt: TGCAGTGCTAGGGCTAGCGGAGACCCCAATGAGCAGTTCTTC
v_call: TRBV27; clone_size: few; cdr3_length: 17; j_call: TRBJ1-1; d_call: .; cdr3_aa: CASSFAPPQTENTEAFF; cdr3_nt: TGTGCCAGCAGTTTTGCCCCTCCCCAGACAGAGAACACTGAAGCTTTCTTT
v_call: TRBV20-1; clone_size: few; cdr3_length: 14; j_call: TRBJ2-6; d_call: .; cdr3_aa: CSARYRAGANVLTF; cdr3_nt: TGCAGTGCTAGGTACAGGGCAGGGGCCAACGTCCTGACTTTC
v_call: TRBV2; clone_size: .; cdr3_length: 15; j_call: TRBJ1-6; d_call: .; cdr3_aa: CTSRRDNRLRSPLHF; cdr3_nt: TGTACCAGCAGGAGAGATAACAGGCTACGGTCACCCCTCCACTTT
v_call: TRBV5-1; clone_size: few; cdr3_length: 15; j_call: TRBJ2-3; d_call: TRBD2; cdr3_aa: CASSMGLADTDTQYF; cdr3_nt: TGCGCCAGCAGCATGGGACTAGCGGACACAGATACGCAGTATTTT
v_call: TRBV7-9; clone_size: few; cdr3_length: 16; j_call: TRBJ1-5; d_call: TRBD1; cdr3_aa: CASSLAEGAPHQPQHF; cdr3_nt: TGTGCCAGCAGCTTAGCGGAGGGGGCCCCCCATCAGCCCCAGCATTTT
v_call: TRBV6-1; clone_size: .; cdr3_length: 16; j_call: TRBJ2-3; d_call: .; cdr3_aa: CASSAVTASSTDTQYF; cdr3_nt: TGTGCCAGCAGTGCAGTGACAGCTTCTAGCACAGATACGCAGTATTTT